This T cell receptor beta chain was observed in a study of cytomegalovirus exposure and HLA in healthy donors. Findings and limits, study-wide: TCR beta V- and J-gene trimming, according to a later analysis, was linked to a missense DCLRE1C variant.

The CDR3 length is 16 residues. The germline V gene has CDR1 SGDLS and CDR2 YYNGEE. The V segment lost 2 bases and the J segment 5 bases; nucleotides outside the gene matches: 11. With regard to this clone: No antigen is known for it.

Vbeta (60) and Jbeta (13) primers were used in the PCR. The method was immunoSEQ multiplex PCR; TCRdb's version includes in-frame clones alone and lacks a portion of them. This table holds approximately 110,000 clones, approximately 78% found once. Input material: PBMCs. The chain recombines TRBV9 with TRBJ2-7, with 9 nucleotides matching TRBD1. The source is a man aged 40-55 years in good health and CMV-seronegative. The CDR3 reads CASSVMGGQGPDEQYF. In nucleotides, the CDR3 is TGTGCCAGCAGCGTCATGGGGGGACAGGGCCCGGACGAGCAGTACTTC.